This is a list of T cell receptor beta chains from one sample in a study of vaccination effects on CD4 cells after COVID-19. Measured with immunoSEQ multiplex PCR; TCRdb has only the in-frame clones, and not every one. Here the sample spans tens of thousands of clones, about 71% being singletons. The antigens of these receptors remain unknown. Here the sequenced sample was CD4+ T cells from PBMCs cultured with HCoV-229E spike peptides, taken before COVID-19 vaccination. The receptor source for this set is a human donor who received a COVID-19 vaccine. CDR3s include the opening cysteine and the closing phenylalanine or tryptophan. D genes are given only for firm matches. A row's size may be missing; if present it is once, few, many or a size class.

D: NA; J: TRBJ2-1; V: TRBV19; size: NA; DNA: TGTGCCAGTAGAGTAGCTCCCGGGGGCTCCTACAATGAGCAGTTCTTC; CDR3: CASRVAPGGSYNEQFF
D: TRBD1; J: TRBJ1-3; V: TRBV11-2; size: NA; DNA: TGTGCCAGCAGCTCTTGGGACAGGGGAGGGTCCGGAAACACCATATATTTT; CDR3: CASSSWDRGGSGNTIYF
D: NA; J: TRBJ2-5; V: TRBV10-3; size: NA; DNA: TGTGCCACAGGGCTTGAGGAGACCCAGTACTTC; CDR3: CATGLEETQYF
D: TRBD1; J: TRBJ2-3; V: TRBV7-2; size: large; DNA: TGTGCCAGCAGCTTGGGCCAGGGGGCGGTAGATACGCAGTATTTT; CDR3: CASSLGQGAVDTQYF
D: TRBD2; J: TRBJ2-1; V: TRBV7-9; size: NA; DNA: TGTGCCAGCACCCAAAGACCGGGAGGGATTTACAATGAGCAGTTCTTC; CDR3: CASTQRPGGIYNEQFF
D: NA; J: TRBJ2-1; V: TRBV4-1; size: NA; DNA: TGCGCCAGCAGCCAAGTGGGCGGGAAATACAATGAGCAGTTCTTC; CDR3: CASSQVGGKYNEQFF
D: NA; J: TRBJ2-5; V: TRBV12-5; size: few; DNA: TGTGCTAGTGGTTTTGGTACCGGGGCCGGGGAGACCCAGTACTTC; CDR3: CASGFGTGAGETQYF
D: TRBD1; J: TRBJ1-2; V: TRBV11-2; size: NA; DNA: TGTGCCAGCAGCCATCGACAGGGGTCGGGCTACACCTTC; CDR3: CASSHRQGSGYTF
D: TRBD2; J: TRBJ2-1; V: TRBV18; size: once; DNA: TGTGCCAGCTTGACGAGCGGGGGCAATGAGCAGTTCTTC; CDR3: CASLTSGGNEQFF
D: NA; J: TRBJ2-3; V: TRBV9; size: NA; DNA: TGTGCCAGCAGCGTAGGCCCTAGCACAGATACGCAGTATTTT; CDR3: CASSVGPSTDTQYF
D: NA; J: TRBJ1-3; V: TRBV3-1/TRBV3-2; size: NA; DNA: TGTGCCAGCAGCCAAGGTTCTGGAAACACCATATATTTT; CDR3: CASSQGSGNTIYF
D: TRBD1; J: TRBJ1-2; V: TRBV6-5; size: NA; DNA: TGTGCCAGCAGTTACAGTCAGGGGGCGAGTGGCTACACCTTC; CDR3: CASSYSQGASGYTF
D: NA; J: TRBJ2-6; V: TRBV19; size: NA; DNA: TGTGCCAGTAGCTATCGAGGACGGAGCTCTGGGGCCAACGTCCTGACTTTC; CDR3: CASSYRGRSSGANVLTF
D: NA; J: TRBJ2-7; V: TRBV7-9; size: NA; DNA: TGTGCCAGCAGCTCCAATTCCGTTGACCTCTACGAGCAGTACTTC; CDR3: CASSSNSVDLYEQYF
D: NA; J: TRBJ1-6; V: TRBV2; size: NA; DNA: TGTGCCAGCAGTACAAGGGAATCACCCCTCCACTTT; CDR3: CASSTRESPLHF
D: NA; J: TRBJ1-1; V: TRBV5-1; size: NA; DNA: TGCGCCAGCAGCTTGGGTTTGAGAGGCCACACTGAAGCTTTCTTT; CDR3: CASSLGLRGHTEAFF
D: NA; J: TRBJ2-5; V: TRBV5-1; size: NA; DNA: TGCGCCAGCAGCTTAGGGCCGGAGGGAAGGCGGGAGACCCAGTACTTC; CDR3: CASSLGPEGRRETQYF
D: NA; J: TRBJ2-5; V: TRBV6-8; size: NA; DNA: TGTGCCAGCAGTTACCCTTTCCAGCCCCCGGCAGCGATCCAAGAGACCCAGTACTTC; CDR3: CASSYPFQPPAAIQETQYF
D: NA; J: TRBJ2-1; V: TRBV3-1/TRBV3-2; size: few; DNA: TGTGCCAGCAGCCAACCGGGAATAACCTACAATGAGCAGTTCTTC; CDR3: CASSQPGITYNEQFF
D: TRBD1; J: TRBJ1-5; V: TRBV18; size: NA; DNA: TGTGCCAGCTCACCGGGACAGGGACCAAATCAGCCCCAGCATTTT; CDR3: CASSPGQGPNQPQHF
D: NA; J: TRBJ1-6; V: TRBV7-9; size: NA; DNA: TGTGCCCCCCCGCCAGGGGCTAAACATAATTCACCCCTCCACTTT; CDR3: CAPPPGAKHNSPLHF
D: TRBD1; J: TRBJ1-2; V: TRBV19; size: NA; DNA: TGTGCCAGTAGTCCGGGGACAGCTAACTATGGCTACACCTTC; CDR3: CASSPGTANYGYTF
D: NA; J: TRBJ1-4; V: TRBV18; size: NA; DNA: TGTGCCAGCTCACTATCGGGCCCTGGAGCCCAAAATGAAAAACTGTTTTTT; CDR3: CASSLSGPGAQNEKLFF
D: NA; J: TRBJ1-1; V: TRBV29-1; size: NA; DNA: TGCAGCGTTGGTGGGGGGCTGTGGGCGAGAATAGGGAACACTGAAGCTTTCTTT; CDR3: CSVGGGLWARIGNTEAFF
D: NA; J: TRBJ1-2; V: TRBV7-9; size: medium-sized; DNA: TGTGCCAGCAGCCCCTACGCTCGGACGGCCTATGGCTACACCTTC; CDR3: CASSPYARTAYGYTF
D: NA; J: TRBJ2-7; V: TRBV5-1; size: NA; DNA: TGCGCCAGCAGCTTGGCAATCCCGGGACCCATTGAAACACCCTACGAGCAGTACTTC; CDR3: CASSLAIPGPIETPYEQYF
D: TRBD2; J: TRBJ2-7; V: TRBV11-3; size: NA; DNA: TGTGCCAGCAGCTTAGGGGCGGGAGGCTACGAGCAGTACTTC; CDR3: CASSLGAGGYEQYF
D: TRBD2; J: TRBJ2-1; V: TRBV5-1; size: NA; DNA: TGCGCCAGCAGAGGACTAGCGGGGGCGTATGAGCAGTTCTTC; CDR3: CASRGLAGAYEQFF
D: NA; J: TRBJ2-5; V: TRBV5-1; size: NA; DNA: TGCGCCAGCAGCTTTAGGGCGGGGACTCAAGAGACCCAGTACTTC; CDR3: CASSFRAGTQETQYF
D: NA; J: TRBJ2-2; V: TRBV29-1; size: NA; DNA: TGCAGCGTTCTTGACAGGATAAACACCGGGGAGCTGTTTTTT; CDR3: CSVLDRINTGELFF
D: NA; J: TRBJ2-1; V: TRBV18; size: NA; DNA: TGTGCCAGCTCACCACCCACAAGCTCCTACAATGAGCAGTTCTTC; CDR3: CASSPPTSSYNEQFF
D: NA; J: TRBJ2-6; V: TRBV6-1; size: NA; DNA: TGTGCCAGCAGTGAAGCAGGGAGGGCCAACGTCCTGACTTTC; CDR3: CASSEAGRANVLTF
D: NA; J: TRBJ2-7; V: TRBV12-3/TRBV12-4; size: few; DNA: TGTGCCAGCAGCCCGAGCCACTCCTACGAGCAGTACTTC; CDR3: CASSPSHSYEQYF
D: TRBD2; J: TRBJ2-1; V: TRBV27; size: once; DNA: TGTGCCAGCAGTTTATCACGGGGGGATGAGCAGTTCTTC; CDR3: CASSLSRGDEQFF
D: NA; J: TRBJ1-2; V: TRBV6-4; size: few; DNA: TGTGCCAGCAGTGACCGGGACAACTATGGCTACACCTTC; CDR3: CASSDRDNYGYTF
D: NA; J: TRBJ1-2; V: TRBV11-2; size: medium-sized; DNA: TGTGCCAGCAGCGCTTATGAGTATGGCTACACCTTC; CDR3: CASSAYEYGYTF
D: TRBD1; J: TRBJ2-7; V: TRBV6-5; size: NA; DNA: TGTGCCAGCAGTTACTCAGTGACAGGGACGGGCTACGAGCAGTACTTC; CDR3: CASSYSVTGTGYEQYF
D: NA; J: TRBJ1-1; V: TRBV6-6; size: medium-sized; DNA: TGTGCCAGCAGTTACGAATCACCCCGCCTCGCTGAAGCTTTCTTT; CDR3: CASSYESPRLAEAFF
D: NA; J: TRBJ2-1; V: TRBV6-5; size: NA; DNA: TGTGCCAGCAACCTAAATTCGGATGAGCAGTTCTTC; CDR3: CASNLNSDEQFF
D: NA; J: TRBJ2-1; V: TRBV10-3; size: NA; DNA: TGTGCCATCAGTGAGTCAAAGGACAATGAGCAGTTCTTC; CDR3: CAISESKDNEQFF
D: NA; J: TRBJ1-1; V: TRBV18; size: NA; DNA: TGTGCCAGCTCACCAGGGCAGGGGCTCCCAGCTGAAGCTTTCTTT; CDR3: CASSPGQGLPAEAFF
D: NA; J: TRBJ2-5; V: TRBV27; size: NA; DNA: TGTGCCAGCAGTTTAGGAGGGGCCATCCAAGAGACCCAGTACTTC; CDR3: CASSLGGAIQETQYF
D: TRBD1; J: TRBJ2-7; V: TRBV24-1; size: NA; DNA: TGTGCCACCAGTGATTACGGACAGGGAGGATCCTACGAGCAGTACTTC; CDR3: CATSDYGQGGSYEQYF
D: NA; J: TRBJ1-2; V: TRBV29-1; size: NA; DNA: TGCAGCGACACCCGAGGCGCAGGCAGACCCTATGGCTACACCTTC; CDR3: CSDTRGAGRPYGYTF
D: NA; J: TRBJ2-2; V: TRBV6-5; size: NA; DNA: TGTGCCAGCAGCTCTGTGGGGGGCTCGACCGGGGAGCTGTTTTTT; CDR3: CASSSVGGSTGELFF
D: NA; J: TRBJ2-3; V: TRBV5-1; size: few; DNA: TGCGCCAGCAGCTTGCGGCTCCGTGCGGGGCTAAACTCTAGCACAGATACGCAGTATTTT; CDR3: CASSLRLRAGLNSSTDTQYF
D: NA; J: TRBJ1-5; V: TRBV6-1; size: NA; DNA: TGTGCCAGCAGTGAAGCGGGGGGAGGTCAGCCCCAGCATTTT; CDR3: CASSEAGGGQPQHF
D: TRBD1; J: TRBJ2-4; V: TRBV20-1; size: NA; DNA: TGCAGTGCTAGTCACTCAACAGGGGAAAGGAGCCCCGGGGCCAAAAACATTCAGTACTTC; CDR3: CSASHSTGERSPGAKNIQYF
D: NA; J: TRBJ2-6; V: TRBV5-4; size: once; DNA: TGTGCCAGCAGCTGGTCGGGGGCCAACGTCCTGACTTTC; CDR3: CASSWSGANVLTF
D: NA; J: TRBJ1-5; V: TRBV6-5; size: few; DNA: TGTGCCAGCAGTCCACAGGCTCATCAGCCCCAGCATTTT; CDR3: CASSPQAHQPQHF
D: NA; J: TRBJ2-7; V: TRBV27; size: NA; DNA: TGTGCCAGCATCCAATCAAGGACGATCGGCTCCTACGAGCAGTACTTC; CDR3: CASIQSRTIGSYEQYF
D: NA; J: TRBJ2-7; V: TRBV19; size: NA; DNA: TGTGCCAGTAGTATGGACAGCCCAAGCTCCTACGAGCAGTACTTC; CDR3: CASSMDSPSSYEQYF
D: TRBD2; J: TRBJ2-4; V: TRBV5-4; size: few; DNA: TGTGCCAGCAGCTTGGACCTAGCGGCAAACATTCAGTACTTC; CDR3: CASSLDLAANIQYF